The following is a T cell receptor beta chain sequence with its context. This sample is part of a study of blood T cell repertoires in COVID-19. Study details: COVID-19 samples collected from the United States, Italy and Spain covered acute and convalescent phases.

Profiled with immunoSEQ multiplex PCR; TCRdb holds only in-frame clones, not every one. The sample carries about 68,000 clones, about 90% recorded once. Germline lookup yields CDR1 MGHRA and CDR2 YSYEKL. The CDR3 is 14 residues long. The V and J ends lost 4 bases and 7 bases, in that order; junction bases with no gene match: 4. This chain connects TRBV4-1 to TRBJ2-2, with 9 nucleotides matching TRBD2. The specimen sequenced was peripheral blood. The sequence was obtained from a woman aged 50 to 65 with COVID-19, enrolled during active disease. The CDR3 region has the DNA TGCGCCAGCAGCCCTAGCGGGATTGGCGGGGAGCTGTTTTTT. Protein: CASSPSGIGGELFF.